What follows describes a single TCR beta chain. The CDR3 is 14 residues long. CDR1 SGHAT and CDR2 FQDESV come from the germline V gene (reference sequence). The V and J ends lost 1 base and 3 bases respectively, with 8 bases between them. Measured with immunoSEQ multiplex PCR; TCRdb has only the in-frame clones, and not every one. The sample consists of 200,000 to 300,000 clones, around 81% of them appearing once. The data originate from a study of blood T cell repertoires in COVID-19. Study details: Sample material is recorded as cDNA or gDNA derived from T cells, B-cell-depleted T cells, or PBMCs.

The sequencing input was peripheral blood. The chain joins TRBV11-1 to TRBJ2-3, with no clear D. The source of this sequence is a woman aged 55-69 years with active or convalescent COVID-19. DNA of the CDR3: TGTGCCAGCAGCTTAGATCCTAATACAGATACGCAGTATTTT. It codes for CASSLDPNTDTQYF.